This TCR beta chain was sequenced during a study of T cells expressing NK-cell markers. The CDR3 is made up of 12 amino acids. Germline V gene lookup returns CDR1 MRHNA and CDR2 SNTAGT. Study results and caveats: Dominant NKG2C+ clonotype frequencies of about 1.0-8% of CD8+ T cells were measured in over 5 donors.

Details on this clonotype: The target antigen is unknown.

TCRdb processed the 5' RACE reads again and assigns one entry to each CDR3 protein, with no DNA. The listing contains 440,000 or so distinct CDR3 sequences. This chain joins TRBV6-4 and TRBJ1-1. The clonotype comes from a woman between 18 and 70 years old in good health. Sequencing was performed on blood T cells: a sorted CD56 or NKG2C T cell subset, CD4+ or CD8+ T cells, or bulk PBMC T cells (not recorded which). The CDR3 sequence is CASSVAGPEAFF.